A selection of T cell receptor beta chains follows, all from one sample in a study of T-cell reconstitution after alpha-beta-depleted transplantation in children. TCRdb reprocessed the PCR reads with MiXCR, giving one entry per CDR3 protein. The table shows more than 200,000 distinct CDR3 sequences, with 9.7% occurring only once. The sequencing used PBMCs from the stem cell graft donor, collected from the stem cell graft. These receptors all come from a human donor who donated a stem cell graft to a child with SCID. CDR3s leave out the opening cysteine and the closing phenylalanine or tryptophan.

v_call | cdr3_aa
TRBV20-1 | SARDNRGLAGNNEQF
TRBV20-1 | STPGAHVGQPQH
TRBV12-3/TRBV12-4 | ASSFGQTSNQPQH
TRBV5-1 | ASSGGASTDTQY
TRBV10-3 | AIRDFTDTQY
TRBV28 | ASSYVPGELTDTQY
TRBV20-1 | SAPIPSGDYNEQF
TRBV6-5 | ASSYSSGGAYEQY
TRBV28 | ASSGDFYNEQF
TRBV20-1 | SAGGGLDYGYT
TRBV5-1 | ASRADRFEAF
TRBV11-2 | ASSLFGTSGNTIY
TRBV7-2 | ASSLGGSFNYGYT
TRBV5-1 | ASSISGGNTGELF
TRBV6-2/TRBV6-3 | ASTWGQSEAF
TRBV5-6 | ASSLRTEAF
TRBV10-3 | AISESHEQF
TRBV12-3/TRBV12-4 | ASSLRGQARTYEQY